These 19 T cell receptor beta chains came from one sample sequenced in a study of early stage breast cancer tumors. TCRdb's table, derived via immunoSEQ multiplex PCR, lists solely in-frame clones and lacks some. The table has 25,000 to 35,000 clones, roughly 80% seen once. The sequenced material came from blood. Every receptor here comes from a person between 55 and 69 years old with breast cancer.

This sequence joins TRBV5-1 and TRBJ1-3; a possible D gene is TRBD1 (5 bases). This CDR3 is 16 amino acids long. Germline assignment: CDR1 SGHRS and CDR2 YFSETQ. Trimming removed 1 base from V and 2 bases from J, with 13 bases in between. The CDR3 region has the DNA TGCGCCAGCAGCTTGCCCGCTGACAGTACTGGAAACACCATATATTTT. Amino acid sequence: CASSLPADSTGNTIYF.

This clone was seen a single time. V is TRBV6-6 and J is TRBJ1-3; D ambiguous. Germline V lookup: CDR1 MNHNY, CDR2 SVGAGI (reference sequence). The CDR3 runs to 12 residues. V lost 8 bases and J lost 0, with 5 bases in between. DNA of the CDR3: TGTGCCAGCGACAACTCTGGAAACACCATATATTTT. Encoded protein: CASDNSGNTIYF.

This clone was observed a single time. The chain links TRBV19 to TRBJ2-7, with 9 positions matching TRBD1. V shed 1 base, J shed 6 bases, and the junction held 7 bases outside the gene matches. Per the germline V gene, CDR1 is LNHDA and CDR2 is SQIVND (reference sequence). The CDR3 is 15 residues long. The CDR3 spells CASSIVGQGMGEQYF. The CDR3 DNA follows: TGTGCCAGTAGTATAGTGGGACAGGGTATGGGCGAGCAGTACTTC.

The gene calls are TRBV18 and TRBJ2-7, with D possibly being TRBD1 (6 bases). Germline loops: CDR1 KGHSH, CDR2 LQKENI. The CDR3 extends over 15 amino acids. V shed 1 base and J shed 3 bases, with 13 bases lying between them. CDR3 coding DNA: TGTGCCAGCTCACCACAGGACAGCCCCGACTACGAGCAGTACTTC. Translating it yields CASSPQDSPDYEQYF.

The rearrangement uses TRBV5-5 and TRBJ1-1, with a possible D match to TRBD1 (6 bases). V was shortened by 0 bases and J by 6 bases, with 24 bases between the two germline ends. The CDR3 loop spans 18 amino acids. Germline V gene data show CDR1 as SGHKS and CDR2 as YYEKEE (reference sequence). The CDR3 is CASSLGSKAGALGPEAFF. The CDR3 nucleotides read TGTGCCAGCAGCTTGGGGTCGAAAGCGGGGGCCCTGGGACCTGAAGCTTTCTTT.

The gene calls are TRBV18 and TRBJ2-5; 9 bases line up with TRBD2. Germline V gives CDR1 KGHSH, CDR2 LQKENI. The CDR3 length is 17 residues. Trimming at V came to 8 bases and at J to 5 bases, leaving 18 bases not matched to a gene. The CDR3 DNA is TGTGCCAGCGCCGGGACTAGCCCGCAAAGAGTATTGGAGACCCAGTACTTC. This codes for CASAGTSPQRVLETQYF.

The chain recombines TRBV9 with TRBJ1-1, with D uncertain. The CDR3 extends over 14 amino acids. V lost 4 bases, J lost 0 bases, and 10 bases lay in between. Looked up from germline, CDR1 is SGDLS and CDR2 is YYNGEE. The CDR3 region is CASSLTRMNTEAFF. DNA of the CDR3: TGTGCCAGCAGCTTAACGAGGATGAACACTGAAGCTTTCTTT.

The V call is TRBV19, the J call TRBJ2-5; weak D call: TRBD2 (5 bases). The CDR3 runs 11 residues. Trimming removed 7 bases at V and 3 bases at J, with 6 bases between. Per germline, CDR1 LNHDA and CDR2 SQIVND (reference sequence). For the CDR3, the DNA is TGTGCCAGTACCGGGAAAGAGACCCAGTACTTC. The encoded protein is CASTGKETQYF. The full variable domain, rest sourced from reference TRBV19 and TRBJ2-5, is DGGITQSPKYLFRKEGQNVTLSCEQNLNHDAMYWYRQDPGQGLRLIYYSQIVNDFQKGDIAEGYSVSREKKESFPLTVTSAQKNPTAFYLCASTGKETQYFGPGTRLLVL.

The chain links TRBV5-6 to TRBJ2-5, with 9 positions matching TRBD1. Trimming took 5 bases from V and 6 from J; bases not matched to a gene: 8. CDR3 length equals 14 residues. The germline CDR1 and CDR2 sequences are SGHDT and YYEEEE. CDR3 protein: CASSPGQGAKTQYF. The CDR3 nucleotides are TGTGCCAGCAGTCCGGGACAGGGTGCGAAGACCCAGTACTTC.

The rearrangement joins TRBV19 to TRBJ2-1; 9 bases line up with TRBD2. In germline, CDR1 is LNHDA, CDR2 SQIVND (reference sequence). J lost 0 bases, V lost 6 bases, and 6 bases had no gene match. The CDR3 runs to 16 residues. CDR3 region: CASSGLAPSSYNEQFF. CDR3 nucleotides: TGTGCCAGTAGCGGACTAGCGCCGAGCTCCTACAATGAGCAGTTCTTC.

The gene calls are TRBV5-4 and TRBJ2-1; 9 bases are shared with TRBD2. Germline-derived CDR1 and CDR2 are SGHNT and YYREEE (reference sequence). Trimming removed 3 bases from V and 10 bases from J; junction bases left unmatched: 5. The CDR3 runs 13 residues. Here the CDR3 reads CASSSGLASEQFF. The CDR3 DNA reads TGTGCCAGCAGCTCCGGACTAGCGAGCGAGCAGTTCTTC.

CDR3 amino acids: CASFGGEKNTGELFF. CDR3 nucleotide sequence: TGTGCCAGCTTTGGAGGTGAAAAGAACACCGGGGAGCTGTTTTTT. This rearrangement joins TRBV11-1 to TRBJ2-2; tentatively, D is TRBD2 (5 bases). Germline V gene lookup returns CDR1 SGHAT and CDR2 FQDESV (reference sequence). This CDR3 spans 15 amino acids. Trimming removed 8 bases at V and 1 base at J, with 14 bases between.

The rearrangement uses TRBV7-9 and TRBJ2-5; TRBD2 might be the D (6 bases). The V gene lost 2 bases and the J gene lost 6 bases, with 10 bases spanning the gap. CDR1 is SEHNR and CDR2 is FQNEAQ in the germline V gene (reference sequence). The CDR3 has 13 amino acids. CDR3 bases: TGTGCCAGCAGCTTATCGGGGAGGAAGACCCAGTACTTC. It encodes CASSLSGRKTQYF.

V usage is TRBV29-1 and J usage is TRBJ2-2, with D perhaps matching TRBD2 (5 bases). Germline CDR1 is SQVTM and CDR2 is ANQGSEA. With 7 bases removed from V and 5 bases from J, the gap between germline ends came to 8 bases. The length of the CDR3 is 11 residues. This chain's CDR3 is CSGRGTGELFF. CDR3 coding DNA: TGCAGCGGGAGAGGGACCGGGGAGCTGTTTTTT.

This clone appeared a few times. V usage is TRBV6-1 and J usage is TRBJ1-1, with TRBD1 identical over 8 bases. The CDR3 length is 15 residues. Trimming cost V 4 bases and J 0 bases; bases outside gene matches: 4. CDR1 and CDR2 (germline): MNHNS, SASEGT. The chain's CDR3 is CASSGGTGLNTEAFF. The CDR3 nucleotides read TGTGCCAGCAGTGGAGGGACAGGCTTGAACACTGAAGCTTTCTTT.

This CDR3 is CASRLSQGGTEQYF. CDR3 coding DNA: TGCGCCAGCAGGTTGTCACAGGGAGGGACCGAGCAGTACTTC. This chain links TRBV5-1 with TRBJ2-7, with D perhaps matching TRBD2 (7 bases). In germline, CDR1 is SGHRS, CDR2 YFSETQ. CDR3 length equals 14 residues. Trimming left V 5 bases short and J 6 bases short, with 18 bases between. The full variable domain, rest sourced from reference TRBV5-1 and TRBJ2-7, is KAGVTQTPRYLIKTRGQQVTLSCSPISGHRSVSWYQQTPGQGLQFLFEYFSETQRNKGNFPGRFSGRQFSNSRSEMNVSTLELGDSALYLCASRLSQGGTEQYFGPGTRLTVT.

The chain combines TRBV29-1 with TRBJ1-3, with no clear D. The V end was cut by 5 bases, the J end by 3 bases, with 5 bases between. The germline V gene has CDR1 SQVTM and CDR2 ANQGSEA. This CDR3 contains 11 residues. CDR3 residues: CSVLRGNTIYF. The CDR3 region has the DNA TGCAGCGTTCTCCGTGGAAACACCATATATTTT.

This clone occurred once. The rearrangement uses TRBV14 and TRBJ2-3; 7 nucleotides align to TRBD1. Per germline, CDR1 SGHDN and CDR2 FVKESK. The CDR3 totals 15 residues. With V trimmed by 3 bases and J by 3 bases, 6 bases remained unmatched. The CDR3 coding sequence is TGTGCCAGCAGCCACCCGAGGGGGCGAACAGATACGCAGTATTTT. Amino acids: CASSHPRGRTDTQYF.

The V and J genes are TRBV30 and TRBJ1-5; 8 nucleotides agree with TRBD1. Germline V CDR1 and CDR2: GTSNPN, SVGIG (reference sequence). The CDR3 is 14 residues long. V shed 4 bases and J 5 bases; nucleotides not matched to a gene: 7. CDR3 residues: CAWNPTGVHQPQHF. In nucleotides, the CDR3 is TGTGCCTGGAATCCGACAGGGGTCCATCAGCCCCAGCATTTT. The whole variable domain, remainder taken from reference TRBV30 and TRBJ1-5, is SQTIHQWPATLVQPVGSPLSLECTVEGTSNPNLYWYRQAAGRGLQLLFYSVGIGQISSEVPQNLSASRPQDRQFILSSKKLLLSDSGFYLCAWNPTGVHQPQHFGDGTRLSIL.